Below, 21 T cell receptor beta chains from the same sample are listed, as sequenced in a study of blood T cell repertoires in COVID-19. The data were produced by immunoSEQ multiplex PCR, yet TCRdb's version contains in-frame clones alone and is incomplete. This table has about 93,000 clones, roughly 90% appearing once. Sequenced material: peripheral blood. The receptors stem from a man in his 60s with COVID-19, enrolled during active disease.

The CDR3 DNA sequence: TGTGCCAGCAGCTTAGATGGGACAGGTGATAACTATGGCTACACCTTC. Encoded protein: CASSLDGTGDNYGYTF. The rearrangement uses TRBV11-2 and TRBJ1-2, with 8 bases lining up with TRBD1. In germline, CDR1 is SGHAT, CDR2 FQNNGV. The CDR3 contains 16 residues. Losses at the gene ends were 0 bases for V and 1 base for J; bases not matched to a gene: 4.

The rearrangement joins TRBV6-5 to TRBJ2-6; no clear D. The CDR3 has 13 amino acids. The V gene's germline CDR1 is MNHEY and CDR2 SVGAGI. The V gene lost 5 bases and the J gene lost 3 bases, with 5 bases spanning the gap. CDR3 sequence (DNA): TGTGCCAGCAGTCGCGGTGGGGCCAACGTCCTGACTTTC. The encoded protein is CASSRGGANVLTF.

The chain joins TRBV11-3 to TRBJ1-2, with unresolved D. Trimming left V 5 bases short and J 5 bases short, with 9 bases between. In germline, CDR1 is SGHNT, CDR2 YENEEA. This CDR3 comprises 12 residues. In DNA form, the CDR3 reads TGTGCCAGCAGCCAAAGGGAGTATGGCTACACCTTC. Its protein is CASSQREYGYTF.

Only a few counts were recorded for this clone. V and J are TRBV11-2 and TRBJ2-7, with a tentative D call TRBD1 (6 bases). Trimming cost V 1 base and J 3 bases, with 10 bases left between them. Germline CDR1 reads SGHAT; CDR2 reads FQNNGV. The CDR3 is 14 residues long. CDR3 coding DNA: TGTGCCAGCAGCTTAGGGCGGACAGACTACGAGCAGTACTTC. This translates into CASSLGRTDYEQYF. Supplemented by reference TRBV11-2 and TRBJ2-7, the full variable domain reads EAGVAQSPRYKIIEKRQSVAFWCNPISGHATLYWYQQILGQGPKLLIQFQNNGVVDDSQLPKDRFSAERLKGVDSTLKIQPAKLEDSAVYLCASSLGRTDYEQYFGPGTRLTVT.

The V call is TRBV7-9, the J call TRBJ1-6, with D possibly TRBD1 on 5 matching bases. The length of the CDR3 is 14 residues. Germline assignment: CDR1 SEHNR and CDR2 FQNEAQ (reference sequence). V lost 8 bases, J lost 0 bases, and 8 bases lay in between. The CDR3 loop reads CASAGRSYNSPLHF. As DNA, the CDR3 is TGTGCCAGCGCGGGGCGCTCCTATAATTCACCCCTCCACTTT.

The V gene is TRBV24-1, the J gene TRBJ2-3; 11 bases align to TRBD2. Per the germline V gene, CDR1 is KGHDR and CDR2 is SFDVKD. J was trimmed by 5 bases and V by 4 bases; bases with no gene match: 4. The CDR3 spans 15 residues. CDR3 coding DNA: TGTGCCACCAGTGAACTAGCGGGAGCCGAAGATACGCAGTATTTT. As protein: CATSELAGAEDTQYF.

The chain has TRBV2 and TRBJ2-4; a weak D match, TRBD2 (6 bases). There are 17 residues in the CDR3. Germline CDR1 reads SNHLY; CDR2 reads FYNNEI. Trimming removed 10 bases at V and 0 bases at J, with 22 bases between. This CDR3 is CATDLSTSTIAKNIQYF. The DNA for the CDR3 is TGTGCCACCGACCTTTCAACTAGCACTATAGCCAAAAACATTCAGTACTTC. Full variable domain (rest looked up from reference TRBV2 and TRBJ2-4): EPEVTQTPSHQVTQMGQEVILRCVPISNHLYFYWYRQILGQKVEFLVSFYNNEISEKSEIFDDQFSVERPDGSNFTLKIRSTKLEDSAMYFCATDLSTSTIAKNIQYFGAGTRLSVL.

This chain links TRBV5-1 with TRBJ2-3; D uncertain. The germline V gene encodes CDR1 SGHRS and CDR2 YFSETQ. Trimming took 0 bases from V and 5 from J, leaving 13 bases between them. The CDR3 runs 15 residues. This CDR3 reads CASSLAERSRDTQYF. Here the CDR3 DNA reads TGCGCCAGCAGCTTGGCTGAGCGTTCGAGAGATACGCAGTATTTT.

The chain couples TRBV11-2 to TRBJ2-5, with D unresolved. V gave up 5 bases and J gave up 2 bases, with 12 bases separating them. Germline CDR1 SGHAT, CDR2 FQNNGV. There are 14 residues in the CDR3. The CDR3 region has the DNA TGTGCCAGCAGCGAGCAACAGTTTCAAGAGACCCAGTACTTC. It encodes CASSEQQFQETQYF.

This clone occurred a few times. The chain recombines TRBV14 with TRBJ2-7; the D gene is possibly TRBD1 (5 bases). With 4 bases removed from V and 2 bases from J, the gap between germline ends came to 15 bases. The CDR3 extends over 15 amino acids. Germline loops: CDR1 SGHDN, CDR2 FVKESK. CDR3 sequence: CASSPFLRQPYEQYF. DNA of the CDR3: TGTGCCAGCAGCCCCTTCTTGAGACAGCCCTACGAGCAGTACTTC. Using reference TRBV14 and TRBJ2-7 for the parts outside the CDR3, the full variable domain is EAGVTQFPSHSVIEKGQTVTLRCDPISGHDNLYWYRRVMGKEIKFLLHFVKESKQDESGMPNNRFLAERTGGTYSTLKVQPAELEDSGVYFCASSPFLRQPYEQYFGPGTRLTVT.

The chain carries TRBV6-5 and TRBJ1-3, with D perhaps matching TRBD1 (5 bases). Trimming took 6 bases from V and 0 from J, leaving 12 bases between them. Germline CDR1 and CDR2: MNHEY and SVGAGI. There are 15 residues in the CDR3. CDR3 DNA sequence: TGTGCCAGCAGCCCCGACAGAGACTCTGGAAACACCATATATTTT. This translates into CASSPDRDSGNTIYF.

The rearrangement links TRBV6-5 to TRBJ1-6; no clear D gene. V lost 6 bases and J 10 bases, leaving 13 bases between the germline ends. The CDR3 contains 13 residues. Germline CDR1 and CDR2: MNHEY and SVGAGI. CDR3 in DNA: TGTGCCAGCAGGCGGTCAGAGGGATCACCCCTCCACTTT. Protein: CASRRSEGSPLHF.

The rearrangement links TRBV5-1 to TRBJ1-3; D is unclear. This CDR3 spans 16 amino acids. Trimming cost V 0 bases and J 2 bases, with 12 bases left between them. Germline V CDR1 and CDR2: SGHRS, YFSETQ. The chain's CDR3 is CASSLGAGETGNTIYF. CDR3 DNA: TGCGCCAGCAGCTTGGGGGCAGGTGAAACTGGAAACACCATATATTTT.

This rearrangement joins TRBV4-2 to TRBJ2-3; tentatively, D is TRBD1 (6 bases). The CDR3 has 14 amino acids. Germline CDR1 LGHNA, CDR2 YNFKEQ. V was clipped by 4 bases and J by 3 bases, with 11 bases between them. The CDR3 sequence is CASSRLQGTDTQYF. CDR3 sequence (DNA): TGTGCCAGCAGCCGTCTACAGGGAACAGATACGCAGTATTTT.

This chain's CDR3 is CASRTGNQPQHF. Written as DNA, the CDR3 is TGTGCCAGCCGGACAGGGAATCAGCCCCAGCATTTT. The rearrangement uses TRBV27 and TRBJ1-5, with TRBD1 matching 8 bases. With 8 bases clipped from V and 4 bases from J, the junction kept 1 base outside the gene matches. The CDR3 totals 12 residues. From germline, CDR1 is MNHEY and CDR2 SMNVEV (reference sequence).

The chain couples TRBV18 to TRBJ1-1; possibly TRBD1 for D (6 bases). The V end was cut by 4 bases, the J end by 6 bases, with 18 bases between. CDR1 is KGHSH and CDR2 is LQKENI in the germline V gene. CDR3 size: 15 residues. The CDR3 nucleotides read TGTGCCAGCTCACGGGGCGGGGGCGGCTGGTCTGAAGCTTTCTTT. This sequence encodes CASSRGGGGWSEAFF.

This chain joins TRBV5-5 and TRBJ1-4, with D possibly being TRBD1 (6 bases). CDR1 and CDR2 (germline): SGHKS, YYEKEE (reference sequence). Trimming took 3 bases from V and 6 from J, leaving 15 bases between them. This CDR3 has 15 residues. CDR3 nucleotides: TGTGCCAGCAGCTCACAGGGTAGGGAGCATGAAAAACTGTTTTTT. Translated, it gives CASSSQGREHEKLFF.

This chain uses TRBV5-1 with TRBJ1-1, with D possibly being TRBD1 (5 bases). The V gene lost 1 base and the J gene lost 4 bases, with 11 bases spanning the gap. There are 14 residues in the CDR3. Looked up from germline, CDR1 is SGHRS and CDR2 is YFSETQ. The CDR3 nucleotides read TGCGCCAGCAGCTTGTTATTCGGGGGCACTGAAGCTTTCTTT. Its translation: CASSLLFGGTEAFF. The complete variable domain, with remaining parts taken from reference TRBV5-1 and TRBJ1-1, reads KAGVTQTPRYLIKTRGQQVTLSCSPISGHRSVSWYQQTPGQGLQFLFEYFSETQRNKGNFPGRFSGRQFSNSRSEMNVSTLELGDSALYLCASSLLFGGTEAFFGQGTRLTVV.

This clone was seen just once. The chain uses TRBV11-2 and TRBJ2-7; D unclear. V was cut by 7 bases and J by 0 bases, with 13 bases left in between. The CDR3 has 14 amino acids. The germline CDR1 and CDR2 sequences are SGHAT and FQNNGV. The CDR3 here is CASTRDGHSYEQYF. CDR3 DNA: TGTGCCAGCACTCGAGATGGTCACTCCTACGAGCAGTACTTC.

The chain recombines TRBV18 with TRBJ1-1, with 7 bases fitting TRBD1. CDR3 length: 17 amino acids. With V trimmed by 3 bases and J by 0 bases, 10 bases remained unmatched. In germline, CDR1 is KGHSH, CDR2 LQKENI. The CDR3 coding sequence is TGTGCCAGCTCACCTCGACAGGGCTTGAGAGTGAACACTGAAGCTTTCTTT. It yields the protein CASSPRQGLRVNTEAFF.

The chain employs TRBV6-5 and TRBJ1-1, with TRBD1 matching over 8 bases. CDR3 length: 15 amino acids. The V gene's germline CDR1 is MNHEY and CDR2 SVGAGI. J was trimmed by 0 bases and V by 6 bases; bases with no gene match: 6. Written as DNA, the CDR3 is TGTGCCAGCAGCAGACAGGGGAACATGAACACTGAAGCTTTCTTT. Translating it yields CASSRQGNMNTEAFF.